This TCR beta chain was recorded in a study of blood T cell repertoires in COVID-19. For the study at large: The cDNA or gDNA used as material had been derived from T cells, B-cell-depleted T cells, or PBMCs.

Repertoires were generated with immunoSEQ multiplex PCR, while TCRdb's copy carries only in-frame clones and drops some. The profile shows 300,000 or so clones, 85% to 90% of them singletons. The receptor was derived from a woman aged 40 to 49 who had recovered from COVID-19. Sequences were obtained from peripheral blood.

CDR3 region: CASTLAGGVDTDTQYF. In DNA form, the CDR3 reads TGTGCCAGCACCCTAGCGGGGGGAGTCGACACAGATACGCAGTATTTT. The chain joins TRBV5-5 to TRBJ2-3; the match to TRBD2 covers 11 bases. Germline values: CDR1 SGHKS, CDR2 YYEKEE (reference sequence). J gave up 2 bases and V 6 bases, and 8 bases lay outside the gene matches. This CDR3 contains 16 residues.